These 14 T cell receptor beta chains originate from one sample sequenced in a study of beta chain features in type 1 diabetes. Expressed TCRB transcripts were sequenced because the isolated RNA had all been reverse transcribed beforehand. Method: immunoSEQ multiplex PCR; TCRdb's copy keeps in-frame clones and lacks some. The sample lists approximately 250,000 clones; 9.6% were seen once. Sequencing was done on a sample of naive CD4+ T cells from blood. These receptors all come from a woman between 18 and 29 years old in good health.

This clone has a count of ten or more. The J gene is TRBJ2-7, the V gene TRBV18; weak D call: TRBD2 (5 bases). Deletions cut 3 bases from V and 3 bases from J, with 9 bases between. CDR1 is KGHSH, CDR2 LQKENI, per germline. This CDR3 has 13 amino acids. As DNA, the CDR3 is TGTGCCAGCTCACCTCTGGGGAGCTACGAGCAGTACTTC. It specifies CASSPLGSYEQYF.

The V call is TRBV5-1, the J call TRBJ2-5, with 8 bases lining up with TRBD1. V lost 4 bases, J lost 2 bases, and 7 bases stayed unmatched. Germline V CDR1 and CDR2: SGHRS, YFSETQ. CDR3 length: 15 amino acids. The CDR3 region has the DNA TGCGCCAGCAGCGGGCATGGACAGGGACAAGAGACCCAGTACTTC. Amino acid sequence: CASSGHGQGQETQYF.

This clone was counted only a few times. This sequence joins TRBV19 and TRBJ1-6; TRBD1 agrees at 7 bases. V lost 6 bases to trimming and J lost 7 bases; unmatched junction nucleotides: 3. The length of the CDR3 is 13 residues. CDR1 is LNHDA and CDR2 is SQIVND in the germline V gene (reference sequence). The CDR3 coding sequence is TGTGCCAGTAGGGCGGGACAGAATTCACCCCTCCACTTT. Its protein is CASRAGQNSPLHF.

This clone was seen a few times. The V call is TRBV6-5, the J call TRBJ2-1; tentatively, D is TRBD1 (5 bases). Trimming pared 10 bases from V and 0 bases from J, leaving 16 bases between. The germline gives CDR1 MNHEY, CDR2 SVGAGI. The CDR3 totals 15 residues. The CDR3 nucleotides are TGTGCCATTGGCCTAACAGGCGGCTCCTACAATGAGCAGTTCTTC. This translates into CAIGLTGGSYNEQFF.

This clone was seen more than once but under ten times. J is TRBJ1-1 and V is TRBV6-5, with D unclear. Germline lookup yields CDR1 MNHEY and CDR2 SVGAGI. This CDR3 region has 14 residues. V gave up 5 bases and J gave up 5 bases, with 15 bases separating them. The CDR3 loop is CASSVGSEETEAFF. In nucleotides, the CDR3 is TGTGCCAGCAGTGTCGGGAGTGAGGAGACTGAAGCTTTCTTT.

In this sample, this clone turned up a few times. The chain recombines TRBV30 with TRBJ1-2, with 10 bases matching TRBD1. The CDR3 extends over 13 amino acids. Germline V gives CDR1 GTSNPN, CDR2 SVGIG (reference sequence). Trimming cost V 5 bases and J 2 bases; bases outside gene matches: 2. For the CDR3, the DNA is TGTGCCTGGGGGACAGGGGCGAACTATGGCTACACCTTC. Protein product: CAWGTGANYGYTF. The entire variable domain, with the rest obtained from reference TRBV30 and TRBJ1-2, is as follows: SQTIHQWPATLVQPVGSPLSLECTVEGTSNPNLYWYRQAAGRGLQLLFYSVGIGQISSEVPQNLSASRPQDRQFILSSKKLLLSDSGFYLCAWGTGANYGYTFGSGTRLTVV.

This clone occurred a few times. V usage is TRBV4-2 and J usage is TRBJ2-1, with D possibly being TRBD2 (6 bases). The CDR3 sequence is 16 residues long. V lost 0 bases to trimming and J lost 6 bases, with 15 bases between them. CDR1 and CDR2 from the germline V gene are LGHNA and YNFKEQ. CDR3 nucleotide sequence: TGTGCCAGCAGCCAAGATAAGCTAGCGCCGCTCAATGAGCAGTTCTTC. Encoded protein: CASSQDKLAPLNEQFF.

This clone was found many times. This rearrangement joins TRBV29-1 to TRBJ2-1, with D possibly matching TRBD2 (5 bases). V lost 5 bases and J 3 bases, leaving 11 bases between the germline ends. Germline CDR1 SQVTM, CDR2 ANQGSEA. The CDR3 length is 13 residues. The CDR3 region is CSVREDLYNEQFF. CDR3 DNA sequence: TGCAGCGTTCGGGAAGACCTCTACAATGAGCAGTTCTTC.

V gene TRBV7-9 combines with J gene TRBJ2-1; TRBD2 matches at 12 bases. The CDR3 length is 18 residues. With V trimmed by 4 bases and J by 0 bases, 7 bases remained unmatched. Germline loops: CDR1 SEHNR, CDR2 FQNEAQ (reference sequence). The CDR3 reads CASSSGLAGPHSYNEQFF. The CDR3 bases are TGTGCCAGCAGCTCCGGACTAGCGGGACCTCACTCCTACAATGAGCAGTTCTTC.

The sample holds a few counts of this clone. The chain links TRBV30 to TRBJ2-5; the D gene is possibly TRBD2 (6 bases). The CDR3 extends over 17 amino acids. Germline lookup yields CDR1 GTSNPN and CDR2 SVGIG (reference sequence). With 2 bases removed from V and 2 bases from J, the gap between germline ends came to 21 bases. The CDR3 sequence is CAWSRRRGYPPQETQYF. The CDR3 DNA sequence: TGTGCCTGGAGTCGACGACGGGGGTATCCCCCTCAAGAGACCCAGTACTTC.

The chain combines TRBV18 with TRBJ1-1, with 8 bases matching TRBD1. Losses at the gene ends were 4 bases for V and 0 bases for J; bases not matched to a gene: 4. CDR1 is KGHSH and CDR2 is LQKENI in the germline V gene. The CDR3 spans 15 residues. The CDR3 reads CASSRTGNMNTEAFF. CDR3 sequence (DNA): TGTGCCAGCTCACGGACAGGGAACATGAACACTGAAGCTTTCTTT.

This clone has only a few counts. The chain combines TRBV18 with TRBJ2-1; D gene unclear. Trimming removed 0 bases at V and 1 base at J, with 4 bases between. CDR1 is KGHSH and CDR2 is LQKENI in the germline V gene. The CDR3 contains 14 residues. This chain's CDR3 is CASSPPGSYNEQFF. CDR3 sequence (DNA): TGTGCCAGCTCACCACCCGGTTCCTACAATGAGCAGTTCTTC.

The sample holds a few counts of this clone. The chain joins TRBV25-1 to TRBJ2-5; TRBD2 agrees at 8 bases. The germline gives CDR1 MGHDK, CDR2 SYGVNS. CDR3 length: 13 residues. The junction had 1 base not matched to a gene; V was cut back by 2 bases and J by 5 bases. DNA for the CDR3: TGTGCCAGCAGTGAAGCGGGAGGCGAGACCCAGTACTTC. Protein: CASSEAGGETQYF. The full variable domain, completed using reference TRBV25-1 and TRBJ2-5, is EADIYQTPRYLVIGTGKKITLECSQTMGHDKMYWYQQDPGMELHLIHYSYGVNSTEKGDLSSESTVSRIRTEHFPLTLESARPSHTSQYLCASSEAGGETQYFGPGTRLLVL.

CDR3 loop: CASRGTSSEQYF. CDR3 nucleotide sequence: TGTGCCAGCAGGGGAACTTCGTCCGAGCAGTACTTC. The chain joins TRBV19 to TRBJ2-7; tentatively, D is TRBD1 (6 bases). Trimming pared 9 bases from V and 6 bases from J, leaving 15 bases between. Germline CDR1 is LNHDA and CDR2 is SQIVND (reference sequence). The CDR3 consists of 12 residues. The full variable domain, in which reference TRBV19 and TRBJ2-7 provide the parts outside the CDR3, is DGGITQSPKYLFRKEGQNVTLSCEQNLNHDAMYWYRQDPGQGLRLIYYSQIVNDFQKGDIAEGYSVSREKKESFPLTVTSAQKNPTAFYLCASRGTSSEQYFGPGTRLTVT.